This T cell receptor (beta chain) was sequenced for a study of T cell responses to AZD1222 COVID-19 vaccine. Study conclusions and caveats: Regions left unmutated in variants are reportedly the target of nearly half of spike-specific TCRs. The donors showed a predominance of white British ancestry and of females, with possible underestimation of clonal diversity. Seropositive at baseline were only a handful of AZD1222 recipients. Spike-specific TCR depth and breadth grew after two AZD1222 doses.

This clone was seen more than once but under ten times. Its antigen remains unidentified. CDR1 and CDR2 from the germline V gene are ENHRY and SYGVKD. V was pared by 4 bases and J by 6 bases, with 16 bases between. The CDR3 has 14 amino acids. Produced via immunoSEQ multiplex PCR; TCRdb's table is partial and in-frame only. The repertoire holds 80,000 to 90,000 clones, with about 88% as singletons. Here the sequenced sample was peripheral blood, taken on day 0 of AZD1222 vaccination. This clonotype was sampled from an adult in good health. The gene calls are TRBV10-3 and TRBJ2-7; D call uncertain. The CDR3 region is CAISVAMGEVEQYF. Here the CDR3 DNA reads TGTGCCATCAGTGTGGCCATGGGCGAGGTCGAGCAGTACTTC.